The 18 T cell receptor beta chains reported below all come from one sample, sequenced in a study of cytomegalovirus exposure and HLA in healthy donors. PCR employed 60 Vbeta and 13 Jbeta primers. Profiled with immunoSEQ multiplex PCR; TCRdb holds only in-frame clones, not every one. The sample yields about 140,000 clones, more than 60% seen once. The sample was PBMCs. These receptors all stem from a female donor in good health and CMV-seronegative.

This rearrangement joins TRBV14 to TRBJ2-5; 7 nucleotides align to TRBD1. The CDR3 runs 16 residues. Germline CDR1 reads SGHDN; CDR2 reads FVKESK. Trimming at V came to 3 bases and at J to 5 bases, leaving 12 bases not matched to a gene. This CDR3 is CASSHFEGAMGETQYF. The DNA for the CDR3 is TGTGCCAGCAGCCACTTTGAGGGGGCAATGGGGGAGACCCAGTACTTC. The variable domain in full, completed from reference TRBV14 and TRBJ2-5, reads EAGVTQFPSHSVIEKGQTVTLRCDPISGHDNLYWYRRVMGKEIKFLLHFVKESKQDESGMPNNRFLAERTGGTYSTLKVQPAELEDSGVYFCASSHFEGAMGETQYFGPGTRLLVL.

The chain has TRBV7-8 and TRBJ1-1; D gene unclear. The germline V and J ends were trimmed by 2 bases and 1 base, with 14 bases remaining between them. Germline V gene sequence: CDR1 SGHVS, CDR2 FQNEAQ. CDR3 length: 16 amino acids. DNA for the CDR3: TGTGCCAGCAGCTTAAGACCCAGGAACTCGAACACTGAAGCTTTCTTT. Its protein is CASSLRPRNSNTEAFF. Complete variable domain (other parts from reference TRBV7-8 and TRBJ1-1): GAGVSQSPRYKVAKRGQDVALRCDPISGHVSLFWYQQALGQGPEFLTYFQNEAQLDKSGLPSDRFFAERPEGSVSTLKIQRTQQEDSAVYLCASSLRPRNSNTEAFFGQGTRLTVV.

About this clone: The same CDR3 arises from other DNA sequences in this sample as well. The genes are TRBV19 and TRBJ1-1; 8 bases match TRBD1. After removal of 2 bases from V and 1 base from J, the junction contained 3 bases not matched to a gene. The CDR3 runs 15 residues. CDR1 is LNHDA and CDR2 is SQIVND in the germline V gene (reference sequence). The CDR3 DNA reads as TGTGCCAGTAGTATAACAGGACAGGGGAACACTGAAGCTTTCTTT. Translation gives CASSITGQGNTEAFF.

The chain couples TRBV15 to TRBJ2-5; 12 nucleotides align to TRBD2. The trim removed 3 bases at V and 5 bases at J, leaving 4 bases unmatched. Per germline, CDR1 LNHNV and CDR2 YYDKDF (reference sequence). The CDR3 length is 15 residues. The DNA for the CDR3 is TGTGCCACCAGCAGGGCTAGCGGGGGGGCTGAGACCCAGTACTTC. It specifies CATSRASGGAETQYF.

The gene calls are TRBV5-1 and TRBJ2-7; possible D gene TRBD1, 6 bases. Trimming removed 5 bases at V and 5 bases at J, with 20 bases between. The CDR3 runs 15 residues. CDR1 is SGHRS and CDR2 is YFSETQ in the germline V gene. This CDR3 is CASRLSGTLIDEQYF. In nucleotides, the CDR3 is TGCGCCAGCAGGTTATCCGGGACACTGATTGACGAGCAGTACTTC.

This clone was seen a few times. The chain uses TRBV5-6 and TRBJ2-7, with D perhaps matching TRBD2 (6 bases). CDR3 length: 16 amino acids. Trimming pared 0 bases from V and 3 bases from J, leaving 16 bases between. Germline V gene data show CDR1 as SGHDT and CDR2 as YYEEEE. The CDR3 bases are TGTGCCAGCAGCTTGGTGGGGGGAGTGGAGATCTACGAGCAGTACTTC. Its translation is CASSLVGGVEIYEQYF.

This clone was seen a few times. The V gene is TRBV5-8, the J gene TRBJ2-7, with D possibly being TRBD2 (5 bases). Trimming removed 2 bases at V and 7 bases at J, with 19 bases between. The germline gives CDR1 SGHTS, CDR2 YDEGEE. This CDR3 has 15 amino acids. DNA for the CDR3: TGTGCCAGCAGCTTAGACGGGTCCAGGACGGGAGAGCAGTACTTC. Its protein product is CASSLDGSRTGEQYF. Complete variable domain (other parts from reference TRBV5-8 and TRBJ2-7): EAGVTQSPTHLIKTRGQQATLRCSPISGHTSVYWYQQALGLGLQFLLWYDEGEERNRGNFPPRFSGRQFPNYSSELNVNALELEDSALYLCASSLDGSRTGEQYFGPGTRLTVT.

The CDR3 coding sequence is TGCGCCAGCAGCCCGGGGCCAGACAGGAGAACCTACGAGCAGTACTTC. Its protein product is CASSPGPDRRTYEQYF. The chain combines TRBV5-1 with TRBJ2-7; D might be TRBD1 (6 bases). The CDR3 spans 16 residues. V was pared by 4 bases and J by 2 bases, with 19 bases between. Germline V gene sequence: CDR1 SGHRS, CDR2 YFSETQ.

V gene TRBV5-1 combines with J gene TRBJ2-5; the match to TRBD1 covers 7 bases. Losses at the gene ends were 4 bases for V and 2 bases for J; bases not matched to a gene: 8. The CDR3 is 15 residues long. Per the germline V gene, CDR1 is SGHRS and CDR2 is YFSETQ. The CDR3 loop reads CASSGHGTDQETQYF. CDR3 DNA: TGCGCCAGCAGCGGGCACGGGACAGATCAAGAGACCCAGTACTTC.

The chain joins TRBV4-1 to TRBJ2-1; 11 bases agree with TRBD2. CDR3 size: 16 residues. The germline CDR1 and CDR2 sequences are MGHRA and YSYEKL. Germline trimming cut 3 bases from V and 4 bases from J; bases unmatched to any gene: 5. The CDR3 DNA sequence: TGCGCCAGCAGCCAGCCGACTAGCGGGGCTTACAATGAGCAGTTCTTC. The encoded protein is CASSQPTSGAYNEQFF.

The chain combines TRBV7-3 with TRBJ2-3; 12 bases match TRBD2. Per germline, CDR1 SGHTA and CDR2 FQGTGA. The V gene end was trimmed by 1 base and the J gene end by 0 bases; junction bases not matched to a gene: 5. The CDR3 loop spans 18 amino acids. The CDR3 loop reads CASSLKTSGGLSTDTQYF. The CDR3 bases are TGTGCCAGCAGCTTAAAGACTAGCGGGGGCCTAAGCACAGATACGCAGTATTTT.

The chain links TRBV9 to TRBJ1-5, with D unclear. Germline values: CDR1 SGDLS, CDR2 YYNGEE. The ends were cut back, 0 bases at V and 5 bases at J, with 9 bases in the middle. The CDR3 is 14 residues long. The CDR3 bases are TGTGCCAGCAGCGTAGGAACCCGAGATCAGCCCCAGCATTTT. It translates to CASSVGTRDQPQHF.

The V gene is TRBV11-2, the J gene TRBJ2-7, with TRBD1 identical over 9 bases. The germline gives CDR1 SGHAT, CDR2 FQNNGV. The CDR3 consists of 13 residues. Trimming cost V 5 bases and J 6 bases; bases outside gene matches: 5. The CDR3 here is CASSRRQGGEQYF. In DNA, the CDR3 is TGTGCCAGCAGCCGCAGACAGGGGGGCGAGCAGTACTTC. The full variable domain, in which reference TRBV11-2 and TRBJ2-7 provide the parts outside the CDR3, is EAGVAQSPRYKIIEKRQSVAFWCNPISGHATLYWYQQILGQGPKLLIQFQNNGVVDDSQLPKDRFSAERLKGVDSTLKIQPAKLEDSAVYLCASSRRQGGEQYFGPGTRLTVT.

The J gene is TRBJ2-5, the V gene TRBV5-4, with TRBD2 matching over 10 bases. The V gene's germline CDR1 is SGHNT and CDR2 YYREEE (reference sequence). The V segment lost 0 bases and the J segment 1 base; nucleotides outside the gene matches: 12. This CDR3 has 19 residues. In DNA, the CDR3 is TGTGCCAGCAGCTTGGCGGGTGGGGGGCTAGCGGGGGTCCAAGAGACCCAGTACTTC. The encoded protein is CASSLAGGGLAGVQETQYF.

This clone was seen more than once but under ten times. The chain links TRBV10-3 to TRBJ2-7; 11 nucleotides align to TRBD1. With 10 bases clipped from V and 3 bases from J, the junction kept 5 bases outside the gene matches. CDR3 length equals 13 residues. The germline CDR1 and CDR2 sequences are ENHRY and SYGVKD. The CDR3 reads CATEGQGGYEQYF. The CDR3 nucleotides are TGTGCCACCGAGGGACAGGGGGGCTACGAGCAGTACTTC.

The rearrangement joins TRBV7-2 to TRBJ1-2; D is undetermined. This CDR3 has 14 amino acids. Germline CDR1 reads SGHTA; CDR2 reads FQGNSA. Trimming cost V 2 bases and J 8 bases, with 15 bases left between them. DNA for the CDR3: TGTGCCAGCAGCTTAAGGACTTCCCCCACGGGCTACACCTTC. As protein: CASSLRTSPTGYTF. Combining the CDR3 with reference TRBV7-2 and TRBJ1-2 gives the whole variable domain GAGVSQSPSNKVTEKGKDVELRCDPISGHTALYWYRQSLGQGLEFLIYFQGNSAPDKSGLPSDRFSAERTGGSVSTLTIQRTQQEDSAVYLCASSLRTSPTGYTFGSGTRLTVV.

A few counts support this clone. The CDR3 here is CASSILAGGSELFF. As DNA, the CDR3 is TGTGCCAGTAGTATTCTAGCGGGAGGGTCGGAGCTGTTTTTT. The J gene is TRBJ2-2, the V gene TRBV19; 12 nucleotides line up with TRBD2. J gave up 10 bases and V 3 bases, and 3 bases lay outside the gene matches. This CDR3 is built from 14 residues. Germline-derived CDR1 and CDR2 are LNHDA and SQIVND (reference sequence).

This clone has more than one count but fewer than ten. The genes are TRBV7-6 and TRBJ2-6; D unclear. The germline V gene encodes CDR1 SGHVS and CDR2 FNYEAQ. V shed 1 base and J shed 0 bases, with 4 bases lying between them. The length of the CDR3 is 15 residues. The CDR3 sequence is CASSLGSSGANVLTF. The CDR3 DNA reads as TGTGCCAGCAGCTTAGGGAGCTCTGGGGCCAACGTCCTGACTTTC. The full variable domain, rest sourced from reference TRBV7-6 and TRBJ2-6, is GAGVSQSPRYKVTKRGQDVALRCDPISGHVSLYWYRQALGQGPEFLTYFNYEAQQDKSGLPNDRFSAERPEGSISTLTIQRTEQRDSAMYRCASSLGSSGANVLTFGAGSRLTVL.